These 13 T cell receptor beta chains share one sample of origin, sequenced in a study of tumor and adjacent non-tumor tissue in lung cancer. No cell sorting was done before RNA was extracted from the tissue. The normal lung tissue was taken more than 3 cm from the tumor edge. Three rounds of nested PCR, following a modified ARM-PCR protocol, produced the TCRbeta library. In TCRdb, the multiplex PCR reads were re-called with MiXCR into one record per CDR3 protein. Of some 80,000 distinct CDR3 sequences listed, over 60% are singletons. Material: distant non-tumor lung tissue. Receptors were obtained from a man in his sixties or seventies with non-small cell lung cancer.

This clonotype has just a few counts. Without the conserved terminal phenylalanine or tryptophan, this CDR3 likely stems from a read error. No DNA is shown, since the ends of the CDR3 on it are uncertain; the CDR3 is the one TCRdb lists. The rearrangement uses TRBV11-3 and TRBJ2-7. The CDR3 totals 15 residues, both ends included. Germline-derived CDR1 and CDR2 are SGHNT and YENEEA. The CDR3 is CASILDGGTSYEQYI.

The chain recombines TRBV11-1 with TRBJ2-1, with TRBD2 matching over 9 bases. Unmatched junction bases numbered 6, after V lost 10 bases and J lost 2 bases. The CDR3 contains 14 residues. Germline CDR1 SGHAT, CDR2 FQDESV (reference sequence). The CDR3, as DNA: TGTGCCATCGGCTTAGCGGGGGCCTACAATGAGCAGTTCTTC. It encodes CAIGLAGAYNEQFF.

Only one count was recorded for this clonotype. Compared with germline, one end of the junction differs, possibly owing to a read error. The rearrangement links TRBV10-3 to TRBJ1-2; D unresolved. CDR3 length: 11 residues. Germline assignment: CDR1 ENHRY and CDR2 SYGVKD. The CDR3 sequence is CAIRQTNGYTF. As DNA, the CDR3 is TGTGCCATCAGGCAGACCAATGGCTACACATTC.

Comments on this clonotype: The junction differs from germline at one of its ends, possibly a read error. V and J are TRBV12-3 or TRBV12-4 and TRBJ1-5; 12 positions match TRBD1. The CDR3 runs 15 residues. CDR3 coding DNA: TGTGTCAGCAGTATAGGGACAGGGGGCAATCAGCCCCAACATTTT. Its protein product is CVSSIGTGGNQPQHF.

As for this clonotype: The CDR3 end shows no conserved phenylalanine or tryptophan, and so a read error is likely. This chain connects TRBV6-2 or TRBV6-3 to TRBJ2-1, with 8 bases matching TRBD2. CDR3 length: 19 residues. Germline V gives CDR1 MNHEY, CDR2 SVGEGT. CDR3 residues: CANSYVTSGSGRGYNEQFL. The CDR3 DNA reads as TGTGCCAACAGTTATGTGACCAGCGGGAGTGGACGTGGGTACAATGAGCAGTTCTTA.

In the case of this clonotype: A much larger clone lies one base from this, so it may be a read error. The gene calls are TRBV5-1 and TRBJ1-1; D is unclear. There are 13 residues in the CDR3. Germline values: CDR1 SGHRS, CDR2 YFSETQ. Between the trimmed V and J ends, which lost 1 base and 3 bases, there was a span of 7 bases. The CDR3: CASSLRLDTEAFF. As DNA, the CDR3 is TGCGCCAGCAGCTTGAGGTTAGACACTGAAGCTTTCTTT.

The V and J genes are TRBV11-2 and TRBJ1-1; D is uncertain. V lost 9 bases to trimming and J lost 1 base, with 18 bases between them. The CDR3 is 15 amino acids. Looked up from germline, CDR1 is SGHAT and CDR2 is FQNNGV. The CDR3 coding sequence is TGTGCCAGGGGTTTCGCCAATTCAAGGAACACTGAAGCTTTCTTT. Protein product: CARGFANSRNTEAFF.

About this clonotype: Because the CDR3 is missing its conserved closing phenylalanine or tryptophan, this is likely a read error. CDR3 nucleotide sequence: TGTGCCAGCAGCTTAAATGCACAGTACAATCAGCCCCAGCATTCT. Protein: CASSLNAQYNQPQHS. The chain is built from TRBV7-9 and TRBJ1-5; unclear D gene. CDR1 is SEHNR and CDR2 is FQNEAQ in the germline V gene (reference sequence). V shed 2 bases and J shed 3 bases, with 11 bases lying between them. The CDR3 is 15 amino acids.

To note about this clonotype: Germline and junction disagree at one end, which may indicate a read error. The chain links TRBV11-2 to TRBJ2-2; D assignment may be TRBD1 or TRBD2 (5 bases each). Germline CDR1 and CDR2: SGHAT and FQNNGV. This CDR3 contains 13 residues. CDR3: CASCLQRRGELLF. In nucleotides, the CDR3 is TGTGCCAGCTGCTTACAGCGTCGAGGGGAACTGTTATTT.

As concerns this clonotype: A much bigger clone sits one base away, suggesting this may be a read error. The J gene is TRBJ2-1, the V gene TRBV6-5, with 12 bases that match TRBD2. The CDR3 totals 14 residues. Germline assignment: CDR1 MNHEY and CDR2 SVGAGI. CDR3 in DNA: TGTGCCAGCAATTACTCGGGGCTAGCGGGGGGGGAGTTCTTC. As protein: CASNYSGLAGGEFF.

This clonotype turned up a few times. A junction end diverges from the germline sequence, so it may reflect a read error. CDR3 residues: CVSSRGLSGSSYEQYF. The CDR3, as DNA: TGTGTCAGCAGCAGGGGGCTTAGCGGGAGCTCCTACGAGCAGTACTTC. The gene calls are TRBV7-8 and TRBJ2-7, with a weak D call TRBD2 (9 bases). From germline, CDR1 is SGHVS and CDR2 FQNEAQ. There are 16 residues in the CDR3.

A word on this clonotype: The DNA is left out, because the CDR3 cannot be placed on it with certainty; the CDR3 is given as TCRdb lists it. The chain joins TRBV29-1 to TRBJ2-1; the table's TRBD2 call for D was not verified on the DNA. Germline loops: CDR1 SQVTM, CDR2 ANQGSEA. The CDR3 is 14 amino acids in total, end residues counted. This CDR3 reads CSVVGRGTNNEQSF.

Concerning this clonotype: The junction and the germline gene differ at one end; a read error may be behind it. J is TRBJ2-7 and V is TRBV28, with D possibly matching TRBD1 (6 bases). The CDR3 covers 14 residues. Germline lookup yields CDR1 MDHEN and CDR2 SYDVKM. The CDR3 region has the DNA TGTGCCAGAAGTTTGGGGGCAGGGCTAAGGGAGCAGTACTTC. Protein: CARSLGAGLREQYF.